These 3 T cell receptor beta chains were sequenced from one sample in a study of blood T cell repertoires in COVID-19. Method: immunoSEQ multiplex PCR; TCRdb's copy keeps in-frame clones and lacks some. The sample lists approximately 97,000 clones; 90% were seen once. Sample: peripheral blood. These receptors were collected from a man between 60 and 70 years old with acute or convalescent COVID-19.

The CDR3 protein is CASSDPGSYNEQFF. In DNA, the CDR3 is TGCGCCAGCAGCGACCCAGGATCCTACAATGAGCAGTTCTTC. The V call is TRBV5-1, the J call TRBJ2-1; D is ambiguous. Germline V gene lookup returns CDR1 SGHRS and CDR2 YFSETQ. V dropped 4 bases and J dropped 1 base, with 9 bases sitting between them. CDR3 length: 14 amino acids.

The chain is built from TRBV7-2 and TRBJ2-3, with 12 positions matching TRBD2. This CDR3 is built from 18 residues. The junction had 9 bases not matched to a gene; V was cut back by 1 base and J by 4 bases. Germline V gene sequence: CDR1 SGHTA, CDR2 FQGNSA. The CDR3 DNA reads as TGTGCCAGCAGCTTAGGAACCCTAGCGGGGGGGCAGCCAGATACGCAGTATTTT. This translates into CASSLGTLAGGQPDTQYF.

V usage is TRBV5-5 and J usage is TRBJ2-7; 7 bases are shared with TRBD1. Per germline, CDR1 SGHKS and CDR2 YYEKEE (reference sequence). The CDR3 runs to 17 residues. The V gene end was trimmed by 0 bases and the J gene end by 0 bases; junction bases not matched to a gene: 9. CDR3 region: CASSLAPRTGGSYEQYF. DNA for the CDR3: TGTGCCAGCAGCTTGGCCCCCCGGACAGGAGGCTCCTACGAGCAGTACTTC. Full variable domain (outside the CDR3, taken from reference TRBV5-5 and TRBJ2-7): DAGVTQSPTHLIKTRGQQVTLRCSPISGHKSVSWYQQVLGQGPQFIFQYYEKEERGRGNFPDRFSARQFPNYSSELNVNALLLGDSALYLCASSLAPRTGGSYEQYFGPGTRLTVT.